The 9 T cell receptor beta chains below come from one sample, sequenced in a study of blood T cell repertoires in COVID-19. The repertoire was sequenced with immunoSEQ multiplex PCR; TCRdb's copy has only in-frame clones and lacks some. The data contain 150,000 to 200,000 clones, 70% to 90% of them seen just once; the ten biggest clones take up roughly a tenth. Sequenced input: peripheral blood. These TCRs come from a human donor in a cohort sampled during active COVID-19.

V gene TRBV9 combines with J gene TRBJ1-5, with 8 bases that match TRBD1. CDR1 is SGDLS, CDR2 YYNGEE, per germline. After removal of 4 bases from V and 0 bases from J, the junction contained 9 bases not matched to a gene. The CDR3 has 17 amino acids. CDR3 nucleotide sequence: TGTGCCAGCAGCCCAGGGGGCGCAAGTGGTAGCAATCAGCCCCAGCATTTT. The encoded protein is CASSPGGASGSNQPQHF.

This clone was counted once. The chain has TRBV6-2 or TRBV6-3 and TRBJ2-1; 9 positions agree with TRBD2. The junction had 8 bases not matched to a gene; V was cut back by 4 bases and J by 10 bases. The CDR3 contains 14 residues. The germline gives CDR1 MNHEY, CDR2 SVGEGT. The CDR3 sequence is CASSFAGGAREQFF. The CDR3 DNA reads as TGTGCCAGCAGTTTTGCGGGGGGGGCTCGCGAGCAGTTCTTC.

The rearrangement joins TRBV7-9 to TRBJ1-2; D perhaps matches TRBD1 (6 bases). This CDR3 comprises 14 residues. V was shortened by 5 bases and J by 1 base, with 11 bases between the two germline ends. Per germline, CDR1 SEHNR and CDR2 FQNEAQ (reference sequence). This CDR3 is CASSPTQGNYGYTF. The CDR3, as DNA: TGTGCCAGCAGCCCAACACAGGGTAACTATGGCTACACCTTC.

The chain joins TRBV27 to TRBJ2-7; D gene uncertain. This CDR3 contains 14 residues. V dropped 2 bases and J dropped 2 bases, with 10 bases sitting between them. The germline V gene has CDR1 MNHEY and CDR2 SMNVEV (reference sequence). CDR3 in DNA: TGTGCCAGCAGTTTAGCGGCCCTAACCTACGAGCAGTACTTC. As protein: CASSLAALTYEQYF.

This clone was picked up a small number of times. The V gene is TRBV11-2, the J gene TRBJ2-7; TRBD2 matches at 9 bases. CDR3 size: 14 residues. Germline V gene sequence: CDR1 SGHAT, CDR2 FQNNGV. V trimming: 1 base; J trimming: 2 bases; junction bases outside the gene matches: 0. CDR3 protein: CASSLASGTYEQYF. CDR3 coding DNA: TGTGCCAGCAGCTTAGCTAGCGGGACCTACGAGCAGTACTTC. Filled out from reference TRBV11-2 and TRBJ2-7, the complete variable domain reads EAGVAQSPRYKIIEKRQSVAFWCNPISGHATLYWYQQILGQGPKLLIQFQNNGVVDDSQLPKDRFSAERLKGVDSTLKIQPAKLEDSAVYLCASSLASGTYEQYFGPGTRLTVT.

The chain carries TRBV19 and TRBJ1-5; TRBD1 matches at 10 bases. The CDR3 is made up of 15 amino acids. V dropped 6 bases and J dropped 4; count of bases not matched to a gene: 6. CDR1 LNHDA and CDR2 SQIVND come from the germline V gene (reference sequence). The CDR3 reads CASRTGQGLNQPQHF. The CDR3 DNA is TGTGCCAGTAGGACGGGACAGGGGCTTAATCAGCCCCAGCATTTT.

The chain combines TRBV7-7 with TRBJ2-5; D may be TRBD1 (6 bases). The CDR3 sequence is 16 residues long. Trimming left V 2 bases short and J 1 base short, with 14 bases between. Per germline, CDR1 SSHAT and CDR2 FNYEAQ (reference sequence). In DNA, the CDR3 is TGTGCCAGCAGCTTACAACAGGGCGGTTTCCAAGAGACCCAGTACTTC. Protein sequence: CASSLQQGGFQETQYF.

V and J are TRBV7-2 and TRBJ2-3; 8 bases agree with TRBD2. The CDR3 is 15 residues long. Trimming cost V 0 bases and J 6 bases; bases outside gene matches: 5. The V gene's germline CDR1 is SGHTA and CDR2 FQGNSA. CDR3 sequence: CASSLAGLAGDTQYF. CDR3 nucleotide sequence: TGTGCCAGCAGCTTAGCAGGGCTAGCGGGCGATACGCAGTATTTT.

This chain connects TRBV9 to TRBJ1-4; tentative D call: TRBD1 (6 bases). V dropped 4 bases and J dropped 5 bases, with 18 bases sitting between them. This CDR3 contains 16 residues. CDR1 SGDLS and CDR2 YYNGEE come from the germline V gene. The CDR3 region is CASSTLSGGGNEKLFF. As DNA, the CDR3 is TGTGCCAGCAGCACCCTGTCGGGAGGGGGGAATGAAAAACTGTTTTTT.